This TCR beta chain was identified during a study of shared clonotypes between healthy human individuals. Replicate PCRs for sorted subsets used 200 ng DNA; this equaled about 30,000 T cell genomes. Sequenced by immunoSEQ multiplex PCR; TCRdb stores in-frame clones only, minus some. This sample has about 1.1 million clones, with around three quarters found just once. To note about this clone: Antigen unknown.

Study conclusions and caveats: Genetic and exposure-history diversity was limited by the few donors. Naive subsets generally exceeded memory subsets in estimated richness. Despite large depth, rarefaction showed incomplete sorted-subset sequencing.

This CDR3 contains 14 residues. Per germline, CDR1 SGDLS and CDR2 YYNGEE. Trimming took off 0 bases at V and 4 bases at J, with 7 bases between the two ends. The chain recombines TRBV9 with TRBJ2-2; D gene ambiguous. The material sequenced was memory CD4+ T cells from PBMCs. Sample subset: CD45RA-negative fraction. This receptor was identified in a man aged 18 to 30 in good health. Some clones in this sample may be carry-over from other donors' samples. The CDR3 coding sequence is TGTGCCAGCAGCGTAGGGTACGGCACCGGGGAGCTGTTTTTT. Residues: CASSVGYGTGELFF.